This T cell receptor beta chain was found in a study of cytomegalovirus exposure and HLA in healthy donors (dated by TCRdb to about 2017). For the wider study: An earlier analysis of approximately 600 of the donors reported roughly 270 Gb of sequence data and 100 million to 130 million unique TCR beta sequences from about 200 million T cells. Around 300 gigabases of sequencing data and 70 million to 85 million unique TCR sequences were included in an early release covering under 650 HLA-typed donors. Among the roughly 410 genotyped donors, 75% to 90% belonged to the genetic ancestry cluster associated with self-reported Caucasian donors. The study was designed to test whether signatures of past pathogen exposure could be identified by cataloging public T cell receptors. Using immunosequencing, the study profiled T cell repertoires from 640 or so subjects and related those repertoires to cytomegalovirus serostatus. A separate validation cohort of 100 to 150 different subjects was used in addition to the approximately 700-subject first cohort. The study combined high-throughput TCR immunosequencing, statistical association of individual TCRs with disease status, and machine learning to predict cytomegalovirus infection status. A later analysis re-examined previously published TCR beta repertoires from roughly 720 donors and added high-resolution HLA genotyping to investigate patterns of TCR occurrence. The later analysis used no new phenotypic data to find candidate immune exposures, relying instead on TCR beta sequences and their occurrence across donors. To decide whether each TCR beta V gene segment behaved as functional or pseudogenic, an earlier analysis of 587 of the donors relied on high-throughput TCR beta sequencing. Donor age, sex, ethnicity and CMV serostatus were compiled alongside the repertoire data. Genome-wide SNP genotypes for about three fifths of the 666 donors were used in a later genetic analysis, which treated that subset as a discovery cohort. All discovery cohort repertoires had been generated using a single sequencing platform. HLA typing covered class I and class II loci at four-digit resolution. Typing coverage differed by locus: A, B, C, DRB1 and DQB1 were typed in roughly 620-630 donors, DQA1 in 500 to 550, DPA1 in around 600, and DPB1 in 472. Because of strong linkage in the cohort, 5 or 6 DR-DQ haplotypes were treated as single units for association and clustering. Across some 400 genotyped donors of the cohort, an average of approximately 200,000 unique TCR beta nucleotide sequences per donor were sequenced, and roughly 20% of those sequences were non-productive. The paper as a whole reports these results and caveats: Most TCR sequences were seen in very few donors, while some public TCRs were found in many individuals. The authors suggested that the approach could potentially be extended to other disease states and immunological phenotypes. A further reported finding was that TCR beta sequences accurately predicted the HLA-A and HLA-B alleles for most subjects in the first cohort. Correlated functional status among segregating V segments might reflect linkage disequilibrium, but an unknown experimental factor could not be ruled out. The classifier was reported to diagnose cytomegalovirus status with high specificity and sensitivity in both the original and validation cohorts. Assigning TCR associations to individual alleles was difficult when HLA alleles, especially DR and DQ, strongly co-occurred. Compared with the approximately 710-donor mean, donors in an Asian-associated ancestry cluster had fewer N-insertions in productive TCRs, according to a later genetic analysis. In vitro tests confirmed that three of the cytomegalovirus-associated TCR beta chains recognize cytomegalovirus antigens. Most CMV-associated TCR beta chains appeared to be HLA-restricted in a later analysis, and the HLA associations seemed to be driven largely by CMV exposure. A total of roughly 160 TCR beta chains were listed by the study as associated with cytomegalovirus. A later analysis found that TCR association rates varied across HLA loci, with DRB1 alleles showing the most associated TCRs and HLA-C alleles the fewest. A later analysis reported that several top co-occurrence clusters appeared linked to parvovirus B19, influenza, CMV and Epstein-Barr virus. A later genetic analysis associated a missense DCLRE1C variant with V-gene and J-gene trimming of TCR beta chains, and an independent cohort replicated the association. Seventeen rarely observed V segments, including chromosome 9 orphons, were excluded from the earlier analysis of several hundred of the donors because counts were too low. Because HLA typing was unavailable for some donors at each locus, only the typed subset was used in association tests. Specific HLA alleles were associated with 15,000 to 20,000 TCR beta sequences at a false discovery rate of 0.05 in a later analysis. For the cohort, immune exposure information was limited to CMV serostatus. In an earlier analysis of about 550 of the donors, most TCR beta V segments were observed in productive rearrangements about 87% or about 30% of the time, broadly matching IMGT annotations. The sequencing pipeline was judged likely to have produced a cluster of highly shared sequence variants as a technical artifact. A later analysis found that HLA-associated TCR beta chains were more clonally expanded and had lower generation probabilities than equally common non-associated chains. The cohort was sequenced for TCR beta chains only, and without alpha or paired-chain data the features that could be detected were limited. Sequencing depth was assumed to be roughly uniform across donors in the presence/absence analyses, though that assumption may not hold.

The cohort consisted of some 670 healthy bone marrow donors. Cohort members were all nominally healthy when sampled, although unrecorded immune exposures were likely present. Of the approximately 700 cohort members, more than 250 had a positive CMV serostatus and about 350 had a negative one, while no CMV serostatus was recorded for the donor. Every donor gave a peripheral blood sample, and the peripheral blood mononuclear cells from that sample were used for TCR beta sequencing. The Qiagen DNeasy Blood Extraction Kit was used to extract genomic DNA from the blood cell samples. Libraries were constructed by the immunoSEQ multiplex PCR assay. For the multiplex PCR, a mixture combining 60 forward primers for TCR Vbeta segments and 13 reverse primers for TCR Jbeta segments was used. A multiplex PCR assay on genomic DNA amplified the CDR3 region of rearranged TCR beta genes. The amplified TCR beta libraries were sequenced on the Illumina HiSeq System as 87-base-pair reads. As for the original processing: In a later analysis, tens of millions of unique TCR beta chains were counted across the 500 to 850 repertoires, and roughly 11 million of these chains were shared by at least two donors. Raw reads were error-corrected and collapsed into unique sequences with a nearest-neighbor algorithm that merged closely related sequences to remove PCR and sequencing errors. CDR3 sequences were aligned to IMGT reference sequences to assign V, D and J gene segments. Each retained sequence needed at least a six-nucleotide match to both a V gene segment and a J gene segment. Rearrangements were classified as productive when the CDR3 lacked stop codons and remained in frame with V and J, and all other rearrangements were classified as non-productive. Following IMGT convention, CDR3 was defined as the stretch from the second conserved V-encoded cysteine up to the conserved J-encoded phenylalanine. Sequences without an unambiguous match to a single V gene segment were excluded from the earlier analysis of approximately 560 of the donors. In an earlier analysis of some 590 of the donors, V segments were called functional above 56.7% productive rearrangements and were called segregating when the between-donor standard deviation exceeded 5%. To diagnose cytomegalovirus status from the catalog of TCR beta chain sequences, a statistical classification framework was built. In a later analysis, V and J genes were assigned by comparing TCR nucleotide sequences against IMGT/GENE-DB human TR gene sequences. The TCRdist pipeline was used in a later analysis to assign CDR3 sequences and most-parsimonious VDJ recombination scenarios. A later analysis defined each TCR beta chain by its CDR3 amino acid sequence plus V-gene family, and excluded reads lacking a unique V-gene family. To address suspected cross-contamination and a sequencing artifact, a later analysis removed some 620 highly shared, low-generation-probability nucleotide sequences. In a later analysis, a clonal expansion index was calculated for each public chain from normalized within-repertoire ranks of inferred template counts. Generation probabilities in a later analysis came from a VDJ recombination model fitted to out-of-frame rearrangements, and those results were checked against IGoR. In a later analysis, hypergeometric tests were used to score TCR-TCR, TCR-HLA and TCR-CMV co-occurrence, with a repertoire-size bias correction applied to TCR pairs. A later analysis estimated false discovery rates by permuting HLA or CMV assignments 20 times. In a later analysis, co-occurring TCRs were grouped with DBSCAN, and TCRdist sequence similarity was added when clustering was performed within HLA-allele-positive subsets. Co-occurrence clustering excluded repertoires with fewer than 30,000 or more than 120,000 public chains, plus five with anomalous nucleotide sharing. Imported from immuneACCESS, the table was reduced by TCRdb to in-frame sequences with V and J called. These copies leave out some clones; in studies compared against another copy, an unresolved V gene accounts for under half, and the cause of the remainder is not known. V and J calls and clone size come straight from that table; D and trimming were deduced from the DNA. The sample table contains fewer than 150,000 clones; only one count was recorded for approximately 60% of them. The top ten constitute over 1.5% of the sample.

This clone was counted a few times. Its recognized antigen is unknown. The sample holds no much larger clone one base away, and base qualities are not on file. The material sequenced was PBMCs. This sequence originates from a human donor in good health.

The CDR3: CASSRGLAGGQSGELFF. Here is the DNA: TGCGCCAGCAGCCGCGGACTAGCGGGAGGTCAGAGCGGGGAGCTGTTTTTT. The V and J segments used are TRBV4-1 and TRBJ2-2; TRBD2 fits 14 bases in the junction. The CDR3, from cysteine to phenylalanine, totals 17 residues. Only the CDR3 region is kept as DNA, spanning 51 bases read in frame from base 1. CDR1 MGHRA and CDR2 YSYEKL are derived from the germline V gene. V is trimmed back by 4 bases and J by 7 bases, and the junction contains 8 bases that no gene match accounts for.